Following are 18 T cell receptor beta chains from one sample sequenced in a study of CD8 T cells in Susac syndrome (dated by TCRdb to 2018 to 2020). The receptor library was made with the immunoSEQ multiplex PCR assay. RNA was extracted using the RNeasy kit, and roughly 0.5 to 1 ug of the RNA was reverse transcribed with random hexamers. TCRdb reprocessed the public reads (quality trimming at Q25 with fastp, clone calling with MiXCR) and kept in-frame beta chains. CDR3 protein sequences are deduplicated, and each keeps its most common genes and DNA. For this sample the table gives approximately 100,000 distinct CDR3 sequences, of which around 90% were detected only once. In total, the top ten clones hold about 0.14% of the sample. The sample consisted of CD4+ T cells from PBMCs. Receptors originate from a human donor in good health.

CDR3 residues: CASSIRAPFEQYF. CDR3 nucleotides: TGTGCCAGTAGTATTAGGGCGCCGTTCGAGCAGTACTTC. The genes are TRBV19 and TRBJ2-7, with D unresolved. CDR3 length equals 13 residues. Trimming removed 3 bases from V and 6 bases from J, with 12 bases in between. Germline assignment: CDR1 LNHDA and CDR2 SQIVND (reference sequence).

The chain recombines TRBV7-2 with TRBJ2-7; weak D call: TRBD2 (7 bases). From germline, CDR1 is SGHTA and CDR2 FQGNSA. V lost 6 bases to trimming and J lost 0 bases, with 15 bases between them. This CDR3 has 15 residues. CDR3: CASSLGGTSSYEQYF. CDR3 in DNA: TGTGCCAGCAGTCTCGGGGGGACAAGCTCCTACGAGCAGTACTTC.

The chain employs TRBV20-1 and TRBJ1-2; D not certain. In germline, CDR1 is DFQATT, CDR2 SNEGSKA (reference sequence). The CDR3 is 18 residues long. V was trimmed by 3 bases and J by 2 bases, leaving 25 bases between them. CDR3 residues: CSASSGLRGRNMNYGYTF. CDR3 in DNA: TGCAGTGCTAGTAGTGGGTTACGAGGCCGGAATATGAACTATGGCTACACCTTC.

The chain recombines TRBV4-3 with TRBJ2-3, with 13 nucleotides matching TRBD2. V trimming: 0 bases; J trimming: 5 bases; junction bases outside the gene matches: 14. Germline assignment: CDR1 LGHNA and CDR2 YSLEER. The CDR3 covers 20 residues. The CDR3 protein is CASSQDPRSGTSGIIDTQYF. The CDR3 DNA reads as TGCGCCAGCAGCCAAGATCCTCGCTCAGGGACTAGCGGGATCATAGATACGCAGTATTTT.

This clonotype was picked up one time. The rearrangement links TRBV5-1 to TRBJ1-1; D ambiguous. CDR3 length: 11 residues. Germline CDR1 and CDR2: SGHRS and YFSETQ. V lost 5 bases to trimming and J lost 8 bases, with 10 bases between them. DNA of the CDR3: TGCGCCAGCAGGGAAACCAAGGAAGCTTTCTTT. It yields the protein CASRETKEAFF.

The chain has TRBV20-1 and TRBJ2-4; D gene uncertain. CDR1 and CDR2 (germline): DFQATT, SNEGSKA (reference sequence). The CDR3 has 11 residues. V was cut by 3 bases and J by 3 bases, with 3 bases left in between. The CDR3, as DNA: TGCAGTGCTAGCAACAAAAACATTCAGTACTTC. Its translation is CSASNKNIQYF.

The count of this clonotype is one. This chain connects TRBV5-1 to TRBJ2-1, with TRBD1 as a possible D gene (6 bases). Germline assignment: CDR1 SGHRS and CDR2 YFSETQ. CDR3 size: 15 residues. Trimming removed 0 bases from V and 2 bases from J, with 9 bases in between. The chain's CDR3 is CASSLEGTTYNEQFF. Here the CDR3 DNA reads TGCGCCAGCAGCTTGGAGGGGACAACCTACAATGAGCAGTTCTTC.

The chain joins TRBV12-3 or TRBV12-4 to TRBJ1-5; no clear D. This CDR3 comprises 13 residues. Trimming stripped 2 bases from V and 1 base from J, with 3 bases between. CDR3 sequence reads: CASSLRSNQPQHF. CDR3 nucleotide sequence: TGTGCCAGCAGTTTACGGAGCAATCAGCCCCAGCATTTT.

The chain has TRBV19 and TRBJ1-1; 8 bases are shared with TRBD1. Germline V gene data show CDR1 as LNHDA and CDR2 as SQIVND (reference sequence). The V gene end was trimmed by 2 bases and the J gene end by 10 bases; junction bases not matched to a gene: 6. This CDR3 has 13 residues. CDR3 in DNA: TGTGCCAGTAGTATATGGACAGGGACCGGAGCTTTCTTT. Amino acid sequence: CASSIWTGTGAFF.

The rearrangement links TRBV4-3 to TRBJ1-2; TRBD1 agrees at 9 bases. This CDR3 has 19 residues. Germline V gives CDR1 LGHNA, CDR2 YSLEER. Losses at the gene ends were 0 bases for V and 2 bases for J; bases not matched to a gene: 13. CDR3: CASSQEWRTGGLANYGYTF. The CDR3 DNA reads as TGCGCCAGCAGCCAAGAATGGCGTACAGGGGGCCTAGCAAACTATGGCTACACCTTC.

The CDR3 nucleotides are TGTGCCAGCAGCGCCAGCCGGGACAGGGGGGGCTACACCTTC. The encoded protein is CASSASRDRGGYTF. This sequence joins TRBV7-9 and TRBJ1-2, with 11 bases matching TRBD1. In germline, CDR1 is SEHNR, CDR2 FQNEAQ (reference sequence). V was pared by 5 bases and J by 8 bases, with 7 bases of the junction left unmatched. This CDR3 has 14 residues.

V gene TRBV19 combines with J gene TRBJ1-5; no clear D gene. The V gene lost 6 bases and the J gene lost 2 bases, with 11 bases spanning the gap. Germline CDR1 LNHDA, CDR2 SQIVND (reference sequence). The CDR3 loop spans 14 amino acids. The CDR3 loop reads CASSSDFGNQPQHF. The CDR3, as DNA: TGTGCCAGTAGCTCGGATTTCGGCAATCAGCCCCAGCATTTT.

The rearrangement links TRBV9 to TRBJ1-1; D might be TRBD1 (6 bases). The CDR3 is 13 amino acids. In germline, CDR1 is SGDLS, CDR2 YYNGEE. Trimming removed 3 bases from V and 5 bases from J, with 11 bases in between. The CDR3 DNA reads as TGTGCCAGCAGCGCAGGGGATAGGACTGAAGCTTTCTTT. Encoded protein: CASSAGDRTEAFF.

The chain links TRBV12-3 or TRBV12-4 to TRBJ2-7, with 7 bases identical to TRBD2. The CDR3 runs to 15 residues. Trimming cost V 4 bases and J 5 bases; bases outside gene matches: 11. In nucleotides, the CDR3 is TGTGCCAGCAGTTCGACGGGGGGTCCGGTGAACGAGCAGTACTTC. Translating it yields CASSSTGGPVNEQYF.

This chain connects TRBV20-1 to TRBJ2-1; D is possibly TRBD2 (7 bases). The CDR3 totals 14 residues. CDR1 is DFQATT and CDR2 is SNEGSKA in the germline V gene (reference sequence). The V end lost 6 bases, the J end lost 1 base, and 13 bases lay between the germline ends. Here the CDR3 DNA reads TGCAGTGCCGAAGGGGGGGGATCCTACAATGAGCAGTTCTTC. Translating gives CSAEGGGSYNEQFF.

The rearrangement links TRBV20-1 to TRBJ2-1; no clear D. The CDR3 extends over 17 amino acids. The germline CDR1 and CDR2 sequences are DFQATT and SNEGSKA (reference sequence). Trimming shortened V by 2 bases and J by 4 bases, and 21 bases separated the two germline ends. For the CDR3, the DNA is TGCAGTGCTAGAAAGGTGGTGGGTGGGGTAAGGTACAATGAGCAGTTCTTC. Encoded protein: CSARKVVGGVRYNEQFF.

The chain carries TRBV19 and TRBJ2-4; D may be TRBD2 (6 bases). V lost 3 bases to trimming and J lost 14 bases, with 11 bases between them. Germline values: CDR1 LNHDA, CDR2 SQIVND (reference sequence). The CDR3 has 11 residues. CDR3 protein: CASSMSGGKYF. CDR3 in DNA: TGTGCCAGTAGTATGAGCGGAGGGAAGTACTTC.

The gene calls are TRBV7-9 and TRBJ2-1; D may be TRBD2 (6 bases). V lost 5 bases and J lost 6, with 11 bases in between. The CDR3 has 13 residues. CDR1 is SEHNR and CDR2 is FQNEAQ in the germline V gene (reference sequence). In DNA form, the CDR3 reads TGTGCCAGCAGCACAGGCGGGGTCAATGAGCAGTTCTTC. This gives the protein CASSTGGVNEQFF.